This passage covers 20 T cell receptor beta chains from one sample sequenced in a study of control samples from healthy donors and cancer patients. Clones were sequenced by immunoSEQ multiplex PCR, and TCRdb holds only the in-frame ones, with some missing. Here the sample spans approximately 170,000 clones, approximately 90% being singletons. Sequencing was carried out using blood. The receptors come from a woman aged 25 to 39 in good health.

The rearrangement uses TRBV7-9 and TRBJ1-4; no definite D call. Trimming took 3 bases from V and 8 from J, leaving 10 bases between them. The CDR3 extends over 13 amino acids. Germline lookup yields CDR1 SEHNR and CDR2 FQNEAQ (reference sequence). The CDR3 sequence is CASSLTNGEKLFF. The CDR3 DNA follows: TGTGCCAGCAGCTTGACTAATGGCGAAAAACTGTTTTTT. The complete variable domain, with remaining parts taken from reference TRBV7-9 and TRBJ1-4, reads DTGVSQNPRHKITKRGQNVTFRCDPISEHNRLYWYRQTLGQGPEFLTYFQNEAQLEKSRLLSDRFSAERPKGSFSTLEIQRTEQGDSAMYLCASSLTNGEKLFFGSGTQLSVL.

This clone was found once. The chain combines TRBV5-6 with TRBJ2-7; D may match TRBD1 or TRBD2 (6 bases each). Germline CDR1 SGHDT, CDR2 YYEEEE. Trimming shortened V by 4 bases and J by 5 bases, and 16 bases separated the two germline ends. CDR3 size: 14 residues. This CDR3 is CASSNPAGGDEQYF. CDR3 in DNA: TGTGCCAGCAGCAACCCCGCCGGGGGCGACGAGCAGTACTTC. The whole variable domain, remainder taken from reference TRBV5-6 and TRBJ2-7, is DAGVTQSPTHLIKTRGQQVTLRCSPKSGHDTVSWYQQALGQGPQFIFQYYEEEERQRGNFPDRFSGHQFPNYSSELNVNALLLGDSALYLCASSNPAGGDEQYFGPGTRLTVT.

The chain recombines TRBV4-3 with TRBJ1-1; the D is unclear. V was trimmed by 0 bases and J by 6 bases, leaving 11 bases between them. Germline values: CDR1 LGHNA, CDR2 YSLEER. The CDR3 spans 14 residues. The CDR3: CASSQDLERAEAFF. The CDR3 DNA sequence: TGCGCCAGCAGCCAAGATCTGGAAAGGGCTGAAGCTTTCTTT.

The J gene is TRBJ2-1, the V gene TRBV30, with D unresolved. The ends were cut back, 1 base at V and 5 bases at J, with 21 bases in the middle. The CDR3 extends over 17 amino acids. The germline V gene encodes CDR1 GTSNPN and CDR2 SVGIG (reference sequence). CDR3 amino acids: CAWSAYRTRDGNNEQFF. The CDR3 DNA reads TGTGCCTGGAGTGCTTACCGCACCCGCGATGGAAACAATGAGCAGTTCTTC.

This chain uses TRBV5-6 with TRBJ2-7, with D unclear. The CDR3 is made up of 12 amino acids. CDR1 is SGHDT and CDR2 is YYEEEE in the germline V gene. V shed 5 bases and J shed 6 bases, with 12 bases lying between them. CDR3 in amino acids: CASSMTGREQYF. The DNA of the CDR3 is TGTGCCAGCAGTATGACTGGGCGCGAGCAGTACTTC.

V and J are TRBV20-1 and TRBJ2-5; maybe TRBD2 (5 bases). V was clipped by 3 bases and J by 3 bases, with 8 bases between them. The CDR3 has 12 amino acids. CDR1 and CDR2 from the germline V gene are DFQATT and SNEGSKA (reference sequence). The CDR3 coding sequence is TGCAGTGCTAGTGGAGGTAAAGAGACCCAGTACTTC. It translates to CSASGGKETQYF.

This chain uses TRBV27 with TRBJ2-1; no firm D call. Per germline, CDR1 MNHEY and CDR2 SMNVEV (reference sequence). Trimming stripped 9 bases from V and 6 bases from J, with 15 bases between. This CDR3 has 13 residues. The CDR3: CASGPITANEQFF. In DNA, the CDR3 is TGTGCCAGTGGACCGATAACTGCCAATGAGCAGTTCTTC.

This clone was picked up a small number of times. The chain joins TRBV6-6 to TRBJ2-1, with TRBD2 matching over 8 bases. In germline, CDR1 is MNHNY, CDR2 SVGAGI (reference sequence). The CDR3 contains 14 residues. Trimming took 0 bases from V and 10 from J; bases not matched to a gene: 5. The CDR3 is CASSYSTSAPEQFF. The DNA of the CDR3 is TGTGCCAGCAGTTACTCGACTAGCGCGCCCGAGCAGTTCTTC.

CDR3 in amino acids: CSASMGTRSSEQYF. The CDR3, as DNA: TGCAGTGCTAGTATGGGGACCAGATCCAGCGAGCAGTACTTC. V is TRBV20-1 and J is TRBJ2-7, with D tentatively TRBD1 or TRBD2 (5 bases each). Per germline, CDR1 DFQATT and CDR2 SNEGSKA (reference sequence). The V gene lost 3 bases and the J gene lost 6 bases, with 18 bases spanning the gap. The CDR3 extends over 14 amino acids.

The V gene is TRBV21-1, the J gene TRBJ2-7; the tabulated D call, TRBD2, remains unverified against the DNA. TRBV21-1 is labeled a pseudogene. The CDR3 has 12 residues. The CDR3 loop is CASRETDYEQYF. The CDR3 coding sequence is TGTGCCAGCAGAGAGACTGATTACGAGCAGTACTTC.

For the CDR3, the DNA is TGCGCCAGCAGCCATCCGGGACAGGGATCAGATACGCAGTATTTT. Protein sequence: CASSHPGQGSDTQYF. The chain has TRBV4-1 and TRBJ2-3, with 9 nucleotides matching TRBD1. The J segment lost 4 bases and the V segment lost 3 bases, leaving 5 bases of the junction unmatched. Germline CDR1 is MGHRA and CDR2 is YSYEKL. The CDR3 is made up of 15 amino acids.

CDR3 loop: CASSPPPGGETDTQYF. The CDR3 coding sequence is TGTGCCAGCAGCCCACCACCGGGAGGAGAAACAGATACGCAGTATTTT. V and J are TRBV5-8 and TRBJ2-3; 7 positions agree with TRBD2. CDR3 length: 16 residues. V lost 4 bases, J lost 3 bases, and 11 bases stayed unmatched. Germline CDR1 and CDR2: SGHTS and YDEGEE.

The chain recombines TRBV29-1 with TRBJ1-1, with unresolved D. The V end was cut by 7 bases, the J end by 5 bases, with 20 bases between. The germline V gene has CDR1 SQVTM and CDR2 ANQGSEA. The CDR3 runs 14 residues. CDR3 region: CSAKGVPKGTEAFF. In DNA, the CDR3 is TGCAGCGCCAAGGGCGTGCCTAAAGGAACTGAAGCTTTCTTT.

The rearrangement links TRBV24-1 to TRBJ2-2, with D unresolved. Looked up from germline, CDR1 is KGHDR and CDR2 is SFDVKD. This CDR3 contains 12 residues. V was clipped by 0 bases and J by 7 bases, with 2 bases between them. CDR3 DNA: TGTGCCACCAGTGATTTGAGCGGGGAGCTGTTTTTT. It translates to CATSDLSGELFF.

This rearrangement joins TRBV9 to TRBJ2-1; 11 bases line up with TRBD2. Germline CDR1 SGDLS, CDR2 YYNGEE. The CDR3 runs 16 residues. Trimming took 2 bases from V and 4 from J; bases not matched to a gene: 5. This chain's CDR3 is CASSVIAGGPYNEQFF. The DNA of the CDR3 is TGTGCCAGCAGCGTTATAGCGGGAGGGCCATACAATGAGCAGTTCTTC.

The rearrangement joins TRBV28 to TRBJ1-4; no clear D. The CDR3 sequence is 14 residues long. V was pared by 8 bases and J by 0 bases, with 10 bases between. CDR1 and CDR2 from the germline V gene are MDHEN and SYDVKM. CDR3 DNA sequence: TGTGCCAGCCAAGTGGGTTCAACTAATGAAAAACTGTTTTTT. Protein sequence: CASQVGSTNEKLFF. The entire variable domain, with the rest obtained from reference TRBV28 and TRBJ1-4, is as follows: DVKVTQSSRYLVKRTGEKVFLECVQDMDHENMFWYRQDPGLGLRLIYFSYDVKMKEKGDIPEGYSVSREKKERFSLILESASTNQTSMYLCASQVGSTNEKLFFGSGTQLSVL.

This chain connects TRBV6-5 to TRBJ2-7; 8 bases agree with TRBD1. J gave up 6 bases and V 7 bases, and 11 bases lay outside the gene matches. Per the germline V gene, CDR1 is MNHEY and CDR2 is SVGAGI. CDR3 size: 14 residues. The CDR3 DNA sequence: TGTGCCAGCAACCCGTCCGGGACAGGAACCGAGCAGTACTTC. Residues: CASNPSGTGTEQYF.

The chain carries TRBV28 and TRBJ1-5; 9 bases match TRBD1. Germline V gene data show CDR1 as MDHEN and CDR2 as SYDVKM. The V and J ends lost 4 bases and 6 bases, in that order; junction bases with no gene match: 7. CDR3 length: 15 residues. CDR3 sequence reads: CASSYLTGGTQPQHF. The CDR3 DNA reads as TGTGCCAGCAGTTACCTGACAGGGGGGACTCAGCCCCAGCATTTT.

The chain uses TRBV28 and TRBJ1-6; D gene unclear. V was cut by 6 bases and J by 7 bases, with 10 bases left in between. CDR1 and CDR2 from the germline V gene are MDHEN and SYDVKM. The CDR3 sequence is 13 residues long. The CDR3 reads CASRSSWNSPLHF. CDR3 coding DNA: TGTGCCAGCAGATCCTCGTGGAATTCACCCCTCCACTTT.

The J gene is TRBJ2-7, the V gene TRBV7-3; no reliable D call. Germline CDR1 is SGHTA and CDR2 is FQGTGA. V was trimmed by 2 bases and J by 0 bases, leaving 5 bases between them. The CDR3 is 13 residues long. Written as DNA, the CDR3 is TGTGCCAGCAGCTTAGACGCCTCCTACGAGCAGTACTTC. Protein: CASSLDASYEQYF. The full variable domain, completed using reference TRBV7-3 and TRBJ2-7, is GAGVSQTPSNKVTEKGKYVELRCDPISGHTALYWYRQSLGQGPEFLIYFQGTGAADDSGLPNDRFFAVRPEGSVSTLKIQRTERGDSAVYLCASSLDASYEQYFGPGTRLTVT.